This TCR beta chain was identified in a study of blood T cell repertoires in COVID-19. Study-wide context: COVID-19 samples collected from the United States, Italy and Spain covered acute and convalescent phases. The cDNA or gDNA used as material had been derived from T cells, B-cell-depleted T cells, or PBMCs.

This clone was observed a few times. Authors' processing steps: Reference gene primer amplification gave estimated nucleated cell counts. The method was immunoSEQ multiplex PCR; TCRdb's version includes in-frame clones alone and lacks a portion of them. Clone size and the V and J calls come from that table; the DNA yielded D and trimming. Among about 60,000 clones listed, around 80% were seen once. Germline loops: CDR1 SGHTA, CDR2 FQGTGA. The CDR3 extends over 15 amino acids. Trimming cost V 2 bases and J 3 bases; bases outside gene matches: 2. Sample: peripheral blood. The clonotype comes from a woman older than 75 with acute or convalescent COVID-19. The J gene is TRBJ2-1, the V gene TRBV7-3; TRBD2 aligns across 9 bases. CDR3 sequence (DNA): TGTGCCAGCAGCTTATTAGCGGGAGACTACAATGAGCAGTTCTTC. Translation: CASSLLAGDYNEQFF.